The 12 T cell receptor beta chains below come from one sample, sequenced in a study of CD8 T cells in ankylosing spondylitis. TCRdb ran MiXCR on the 5' RACE reads and lists one entry per CDR3 protein. The sample records approximately 45,000 distinct CDR3 sequences, 9.5% to 12% being singletons. Sequenced: blood, either unsorted or a sorted T cell fraction (not recorded which). These receptors were taken from a male donor with ankylosing spondylitis or in good health (not recorded which).

This clonotype has at least ten counts. The rearrangement joins TRBV12-3 or TRBV12-4 to TRBJ2-1; D unresolved. Between the trimmed V and J ends, which lost 5 bases and 0 bases, there was a span of 11 bases. The CDR3 sequence is 15 residues long. This chain's CDR3 is CASSNTVSSYNEQFF. The CDR3 DNA reads as TGTGCCAGCAGTAACACTGTGAGCTCCTACAATGAGCAGTTCTTC.

The CDR3 nucleotides are TGTGCCAGCCGGAGGACAGGGGCCGGGGAGCTGTTTTTT. Its translation: CASRRTGAGELFF. The chain employs TRBV12-3 or TRBV12-4 and TRBJ2-2; 9 bases are shared with TRBD1. V trimming: 8 bases; J trimming: 6 bases; junction bases outside the gene matches: 4. This CDR3 spans 13 amino acids.

This chain connects TRBV12-3 or TRBV12-4 to TRBJ2-5, with 9 nucleotides matching TRBD1. CDR3 length: 13 amino acids. The junction had 2 bases not matched to a gene; V was cut back by 5 bases and J by 4 bases. CDR3 DNA sequence: TGTGCCAGCAGTAGGACAGGGGTAGAGACCCAGTACTTC. The encoded protein is CASSRTGVETQYF.

The chain uses TRBV30 and TRBJ2-5; D unresolved. CDR3 length equals 12 residues. With 1 base removed from V and 4 bases from J, the gap between germline ends came to 7 bases. Germline CDR1 is GTSNPN and CDR2 is SVGIG (reference sequence). The CDR3 DNA follows: TGTGCCTGGAGTGCGGGCCGAGAGACCCAGTACTTC. Amino acids: CAWSAGRETQYF.

This clonotype was counted many times. The J gene is TRBJ2-7, the V gene TRBV5-1; D is unclear. The CDR3 runs to 13 residues. The V end was cut by 8 bases, the J end by 6 bases, with 18 bases between. Germline loops: CDR1 SGHRS, CDR2 YFSETQ. The CDR3 reads CASSISKSSEQYF. The CDR3 DNA reads TGCGCCAGTTCGATCTCGAAATCCAGCGAGCAGTACTTC.

The chain employs TRBV7-2 and TRBJ1-1; no firm D call. The CDR3 sequence is 16 residues long. The germline CDR1 and CDR2 sequences are SGHTA and FQGNSA. Deletions cut 3 bases from V and 1 base from J, with 15 bases between. CDR3 bases: TGTGCCAGCAGCTTGAGGCCCGTCGCGGCGAACACTGAAGCTTTCTTT. Protein sequence: CASSLRPVAANTEAFF. The whole variable domain, filled in from reference TRBV7-2 and TRBJ1-1, reads GAGVSQSPSNKVTEKGKDVELRCDPISGHTALYWYRQSLGQGLEFLIYFQGNSAPDKSGLPSDRFSAERTGGSVSTLTIQRTQQEDSAVYLCASSLRPVAANTEAFFGQGTRLTVV.

This clonotype has more than one count but fewer than ten. The V gene is TRBV29-1, the J gene TRBJ2-7; TRBD2 is a possible D gene (6 bases). This CDR3 is built from 13 residues. Trimming took off 7 bases at V and 6 bases at J, with 19 bases between the two ends. Per the germline V gene, CDR1 is SQVTM and CDR2 is ANQGSEA. The CDR3: CSAGWQGGAEQYF. In nucleotides, the CDR3 is TGCAGCGCCGGTTGGCAGGGCGGGGCCGAGCAGTACTTC.

Ten or more counts support this clonotype. The chain is built from TRBV5-1 and TRBJ2-7; a weak D match, TRBD2 (6 bases). The germline V and J ends were trimmed by 6 bases and 4 bases, with 20 bases remaining between them. The germline V gene encodes CDR1 SGHRS and CDR2 YFSETQ. The length of the CDR3 is 15 residues. The CDR3 nucleotides read TGCGCCAGCATCCCAACTGGCGGGGCAACTTACGAGCAGTACTTC. This sequence encodes CASIPTGGATYEQYF.

This clonotype was observed a few times. This chain connects TRBV5-1 to TRBJ1-1, with D hard to call. Germline-derived CDR1 and CDR2 are SGHRS and YFSETQ. The CDR3 is 15 amino acids. Trimming shortened V by 0 bases and J by 2 bases, and 11 bases separated the two germline ends. The CDR3, as DNA: TGCGCCAGCAGCTTGGTCGAGGGAAGAAACACTGAAGCTTTCTTT. This translates into CASSLVEGRNTEAFF.

The chain uses TRBV24-1 and TRBJ2-2; 7 bases match TRBD1. Germline V gene lookup returns CDR1 KGHDR and CDR2 SFDVKD. V shed 3 bases, J shed 3 bases, and the junction held 6 bases outside the gene matches. This CDR3 is 16 amino acids long. The CDR3 region is CATSDTTGSHTGELFF. The CDR3 nucleotides read TGTGCCACCAGTGATACGACAGGGTCGCACACCGGGGAGCTGTTTTTT.

A few counts support this clonotype. This sequence joins TRBV5-1 and TRBJ2-7; maybe TRBD1 (6 bases). V dropped 2 bases and J dropped 0 bases, with 9 bases sitting between them. This CDR3 is 14 amino acids long. The germline V gene encodes CDR1 SGHRS and CDR2 YFSETQ. The CDR3 region is CASSFGQSSYEQYF. CDR3 coding DNA: TGCGCCAGCAGCTTTGGACAGAGCTCCTACGAGCAGTACTTC.

This clonotype was observed at least ten times. This chain connects TRBV20-1 to TRBJ1-2; 7 bases are a match to TRBD1. CDR3 length equals 13 residues. V shed 4 bases, J shed 5 bases, and the junction held 7 bases outside the gene matches. Germline V lookup: CDR1 DFQATT, CDR2 SNEGSKA (reference sequence). CDR3: CSATKTGFYGYTF. Written as DNA, the CDR3 is TGCAGTGCTACTAAGACAGGGTTTTATGGCTACACCTTC.